What follows are 30 T cell receptor beta chains derived from one specimen sequenced in a study of blood T cell repertoires in COVID-19. This table comes from immunoSEQ multiplex PCR, and its TCRdb copy is limited to in-frame clones, with some not included. In the table there are some 170,000 clones, 80% to 90% of which are singletons. The sample consisted of peripheral blood. The receptors here all came from a woman between 50 and 59 years old with acute or convalescent COVID-19.

V and J are TRBV30 and TRBJ1-5; 7 nucleotides align to TRBD1. CDR1 and CDR2 from the germline V gene are GTSNPN and SVGIG (reference sequence). V dropped 3 bases and J dropped 4; count of bases not matched to a gene: 12. This CDR3 contains 16 residues. The CDR3 spells CAWRDKGARGNQPQHF. CDR3 coding DNA: TGTGCCTGGAGGGATAAGGGGGCGCGGGGTAATCAGCCCCAGCATTTT.

CDR3 sequence reads: CASRALNYGYTF. Here the CDR3 DNA reads TGTGCCAGCAGGGCCCTTAACTATGGCTACACCTTC. The chain carries TRBV9 and TRBJ1-2; D ambiguous. The V end was cut by 5 bases, the J end by 1 base, with 6 bases between. Germline V lookup: CDR1 SGDLS, CDR2 YYNGEE. The CDR3 sequence is 12 residues long.

The chain joins TRBV24-1 to TRBJ1-1; 9 bases fit TRBD1. Looked up from germline, CDR1 is KGHDR and CDR2 is SFDVKD. V gave up 6 bases and J gave up 7 bases; unmatched junction bases: 8. This CDR3 comprises 14 residues. CDR3 sequence (DNA): TGTGCCACCAGTCGGACAGGGGTTGAGGGTGAAGCTTTCTTT. This sequence encodes CATSRTGVEGEAFF.

The chain combines TRBV30 with TRBJ1-2, with 8 bases matching TRBD1. Trimming at V came to 4 bases and at J to 4 bases, leaving 11 bases not matched to a gene. In germline, CDR1 is GTSNPN, CDR2 SVGIG (reference sequence). There are 15 residues in the CDR3. The chain's CDR3 is CAWTSPTGARYGYTF. The DNA of the CDR3 is TGTGCCTGGACCTCACCGACAGGGGCGCGCTATGGCTACACCTTC.

The chain combines TRBV18 with TRBJ2-1; 7 positions agree with TRBD2. The CDR3 contains 16 residues. V lost 0 bases and J lost 3; bases outside the gene matches: 5. The germline gives CDR1 KGHSH, CDR2 LQKENI. The CDR3 DNA follows: TGTGCCAGCTCACCACCCCCGGGACTACTCTACAATGAGCAGTTCTTC. It codes for CASSPPPGLLYNEQFF.

This clone has just one count. The chain carries TRBV6-5 and TRBJ2-7; TRBD1 might be the D (5 bases). Germline V lookup: CDR1 MNHEY, CDR2 SVGAGI. V was cut by 2 bases and J by 5 bases, with 13 bases left in between. This CDR3 has 14 amino acids. CDR3 protein: CASSYVQGVHEQYF. The CDR3 DNA sequence: TGTGCCAGCAGTTACGTGCAGGGTGTCCACGAGCAGTACTTC.

This clone was picked up a small number of times. The CDR3 is CASSISGGNSGNTIYF. DNA for the CDR3: TGTGCCAGTAGTATTTCTGGGGGGAACTCTGGAAACACCATATATTTT. The V call is TRBV19, the J call TRBJ1-3, with a tentative D call TRBD1 (5 bases). This CDR3 has 16 residues. From germline, CDR1 is LNHDA and CDR2 SQIVND (reference sequence). The germline V and J ends were trimmed by 3 bases and 0 bases, with 12 bases remaining between them.

The V and J genes are TRBV7-7 and TRBJ2-5; TRBD2 matches at 15 bases. J was trimmed by 2 bases and V by 5 bases; bases with no gene match: 3. This CDR3 is 16 amino acids long. CDR1 and CDR2 (germline): SSHAT, FNYEAQ (reference sequence). DNA for the CDR3: TGTGCCAGCAGCCTAGGGACTAGCGGGAGGCAAGAGACCCAGTACTTC. This codes for CASSLGTSGRQETQYF.

The gene calls are TRBV6-2 or TRBV6-3 and TRBJ2-7; TRBD1 matches 9 bases. The CDR3 runs 16 residues. Losses at the gene ends were 4 bases for V and 3 bases for J; bases not matched to a gene: 10. Germline lookup yields CDR1 MNHEY and CDR2 SVGEGT. This chain's CDR3 is CASSSPRDRVFYEQYF. The CDR3 region has the DNA TGTGCCAGCAGTTCCCCCCGGGACAGGGTATTCTACGAGCAGTACTTC.

This chain connects TRBV20-1 to TRBJ1-1, with no clear D. Trimming cost V 6 bases and J 7 bases, with 12 bases left between them. This CDR3 is 11 amino acids long. Germline V gives CDR1 DFQATT, CDR2 SNEGSKA (reference sequence). The DNA of the CDR3 is TGCAGTGCCGAACAGACATATGAAGCTTTCTTT. It yields the protein CSAEQTYEAFF.

The J gene is TRBJ2-5, the V gene TRBV6-5, with 8 bases matching TRBD1. V lost 6 bases and J lost 2; bases outside the gene matches: 5. This CDR3 region has 14 residues. Germline V lookup: CDR1 MNHEY, CDR2 SVGAGI. CDR3 sequence reads: CASSRTGGQETQYF. In nucleotides, the CDR3 is TGTGCCAGCAGCAGAACAGGGGGACAAGAGACCCAGTACTTC.

J is TRBJ1-2 and V is TRBV6-5; D uncertain. CDR1 and CDR2 from the germline V gene are MNHEY and SVGAGI. The V end was cut by 0 bases, the J end by 1 base, with 6 bases between. The CDR3 is 14 residues long. The CDR3 DNA reads as TGTGCCAGCAGTTACTCGGGCAATAACTATGGCTACACCTTC. It specifies CASSYSGNNYGYTF.

The chain is built from TRBV27 and TRBJ1-4, with 8 bases identical to TRBD1. In germline, CDR1 is MNHEY, CDR2 SMNVEV (reference sequence). After removal of 4 bases from V and 2 bases from J, the junction contained 3 bases not matched to a gene. CDR3 length equals 15 residues. The CDR3 DNA reads TGTGCCAGCAGTTCGCAGGGGGCGACTAATGAAAAACTGTTTTTT. Translating it yields CASSSQGATNEKLFF.

The chain joins TRBV6-5 to TRBJ2-7, with 15 bases aligning to TRBD2. The CDR3 sequence is 14 residues long. V shed 8 bases and J 4 bases; nucleotides not matched to a gene: 3. CDR1 and CDR2 from the germline V gene are MNHEY and SVGAGI. The CDR3 DNA sequence: TGTGCCAGCGGGACTAGCGGGGGGCCTTACGAGCAGTACTTC. It yields the protein CASGTSGGPYEQYF.

The chain recombines TRBV5-4 with TRBJ2-7; D remains unclear. Trimming shortened V by 2 bases and J by 0 bases, and 6 bases separated the two germline ends. The CDR3 spans 13 residues. Germline V gene data show CDR1 as SGHNT and CDR2 as YYREEE (reference sequence). This chain's CDR3 is CASSFGVSYEQYF. The CDR3, as DNA: TGTGCCAGCAGCTTTGGAGTCTCCTACGAGCAGTACTTC.

In its sample, this clone was seen once. The CDR3 DNA reads TGTGCCAGCAAGGGGGGGGACACTGAAGCTTTCTTT. The encoded protein is CASKGGDTEAFF. V and J are TRBV27 and TRBJ1-1; tentative D call: TRBD1 (6 bases). Germline V CDR1 and CDR2: MNHEY, SMNVEV (reference sequence). V was trimmed by 7 bases and J by 3 bases, leaving 9 bases between them. CDR3 length: 12 residues.

The rearrangement joins TRBV5-1 to TRBJ2-7; D call uncertain. V gave up 1 base and J gave up 3 bases, with 8 bases separating them. Germline CDR1 reads SGHRS; CDR2 reads YFSETQ. This CDR3 comprises 13 residues. CDR3 sequence: CASSLLVGYEQYF. CDR3 bases: TGCGCCAGCAGCTTGCTGGTCGGCTACGAGCAGTACTTC.

The CDR3 spells CAWGQGTGELFF. The DNA of the CDR3 is TGTGCCTGGGGACAGGGCACCGGGGAGCTGTTTTTT. The V and J genes are TRBV30 and TRBJ2-2; TRBD1 matches at 8 bases. Germline assignment: CDR1 GTSNPN and CDR2 SVGIG (reference sequence). The CDR3 is 12 residues long. V shed 5 bases, J shed 4 bases, and the junction held 0 bases outside the gene matches.

The CDR3 here is CASSQQGPLNEKLFF. In DNA, the CDR3 is TGTGCCAGCAGCCAACAGGGGCCCCTAAATGAAAAACTGTTTTTT. The rearrangement joins TRBV2 to TRBJ1-4; 7 nucleotides align to TRBD1. V shed 6 bases, J shed 5 bases, and the junction held 9 bases outside the gene matches. From germline, CDR1 is SNHLY and CDR2 FYNNEI. The CDR3 totals 15 residues.

This clone was counted between two and nine times. This chain links TRBV2 with TRBJ2-2; a weak D match, TRBD2 (5 bases). CDR3 length equals 14 residues. With 4 bases removed from V and 4 bases from J, the gap between germline ends came to 10 bases. Germline V gene sequence: CDR1 SNHLY, CDR2 FYNNEI. CDR3 nucleotide sequence: TGTGCCAGCAGTGTTCAGGCGGGCACCGGGGAGCTGTTTTTT. It yields the protein CASSVQAGTGELFF. Drawing the rest from reference TRBV2 and TRBJ2-2, the complete variable domain is EPEVTQTPSHQVTQMGQEVILRCVPISNHLYFYWYRQILGQKVEFLVSFYNNEISEKSEIFDDQFSVERPDGSNFTLKIRSTKLEDSAMYFCASSVQAGTGELFFGEGSRLTVL.

The chain employs TRBV10-3 and TRBJ1-1; a possible D gene is TRBD1 (5 bases). The ends were cut back, 5 bases at V and 5 bases at J, with 18 bases in the middle. The CDR3 totals 15 residues. Per germline, CDR1 ENHRY and CDR2 SYGVKD. CDR3 sequence reads: CAISPDLIGGTEAFF. The CDR3 bases are TGTGCCATCAGTCCCGACCTAATCGGGGGGACTGAAGCTTTCTTT.

The chain links TRBV9 to TRBJ1-3, with D tentatively TRBD1 (6 bases). The germline V gene encodes CDR1 SGDLS and CDR2 YYNGEE. V lost 3 bases and J lost 2, with 12 bases in between. The CDR3 spans 15 residues. Written as DNA, the CDR3 is TGTGCCAGCAGCGACGCGGGGGGCACTGGAAACACCATATATTTT. It codes for CASSDAGGTGNTIYF.

This clone has at least ten counts. This chain connects TRBV7-8 to TRBJ1-5; a possible D gene is TRBD1 (6 bases). Per the germline V gene, CDR1 is SGHVS and CDR2 is FQNEAQ. Between the trimmed V and J ends, which lost 1 base and 0 bases, there was a span of 16 bases. The CDR3 totals 18 residues. The DNA for the CDR3 is TGTGCCAGCAGCTTAGGGCTACAGGGCCCATATAGCAATCAGCCCCAGCATTTT. Translated, it gives CASSLGLQGPYSNQPQHF.

The J gene is TRBJ2-2, the V gene TRBV28; D is uncertain. V was shortened by 6 bases and J by 4 bases, with 3 bases between the two germline ends. The germline gives CDR1 MDHEN, CDR2 SYDVKM. This CDR3 comprises 11 residues. The CDR3 loop is CASSSTGELFF. The CDR3 region has the DNA TGTGCCAGCAGCTCCACCGGGGAGCTGTTTTTT.

V usage is TRBV29-1 and J usage is TRBJ1-5; 10 nucleotides agree with TRBD1. With V trimmed by 6 bases and J by 4 bases, 12 bases remained unmatched. This CDR3 has 16 amino acids. The germline V gene has CDR1 SQVTM and CDR2 ANQGSEA. CDR3 loop: CSVVFTGTGVNQPQHF. The CDR3 DNA is TGCAGCGTAGTATTTACCGGGACAGGGGTTAATCAGCCCCAGCATTTT.

The chain has TRBV25-1 and TRBJ1-6, with D possibly being TRBD1 (6 bases). This CDR3 contains 15 residues. The V gene lost 3 bases and the J gene lost 14 bases, with 20 bases spanning the gap. Germline values: CDR1 MGHDK, CDR2 SYGVNS. CDR3 sequence: CASSEASGTPQTLHF. Here the CDR3 DNA reads TGTGCCAGCAGTGAGGCTAGCGGGACACCCCAAACCCTCCACTTT.

V and J are TRBV4-1 and TRBJ2-2; the D gene is possibly TRBD1 (5 bases). V shed 4 bases and J shed 7 bases, with 13 bases lying between them. This CDR3 contains 14 residues. Per the germline V gene, CDR1 is MGHRA and CDR2 is YSYEKL. CDR3 amino acids: CASSRAGSGGELFF. CDR3 DNA sequence: TGCGCCAGCAGCCGGGCAGGGTCCGGCGGGGAGCTGTTTTTT.

The chain has TRBV6-5 and TRBJ1-5, with a possible D match to TRBD1 (5 bases). The V end was cut by 6 bases, the J end by 2 bases, with 14 bases between. Germline-derived CDR1 and CDR2 are MNHEY and SVGAGI. The CDR3 length is 15 residues. Written as DNA, the CDR3 is TGTGCCAGCAGAGAGGGGACTAAAGGCAATCAGCCCCAGCATTTT. It is translated as CASREGTKGNQPQHF.

J is TRBJ2-5 and V is TRBV9; the match to TRBD1 covers 10 bases. The CDR3 covers 15 residues. Per germline, CDR1 SGDLS and CDR2 YYNGEE. The junction had 8 bases not matched to a gene; V was cut back by 4 bases and J by 5 bases. The CDR3 nucleotides are TGTGCCAGCAGCCTGCGGGACAGGGGTGAGGAGACCCAGTACTTC. The encoded protein is CASSLRDRGEETQYF. Together with reference TRBV9 and TRBJ2-5, the CDR3 gives the full variable domain: DSGVTQTPKHLITATGQRVTLRCSPRSGDLSVYWYQQSLDQGLQFLIQYYNGEERAKGNILERFSAQQFPDLHSELNLSSLELGDSALYFCASSLRDRGEETQYFGPGTRLLVL.

This clone was recorded once. This chain links TRBV30 with TRBJ1-5; D gene unclear. Looked up from germline, CDR1 is GTSNPN and CDR2 is SVGIG (reference sequence). The CDR3 is 14 residues long. Trimming cost V 2 bases and J 4 bases, with 12 bases left between them. The chain's CDR3 is CAWSISQVNQPQHF. The DNA of the CDR3 is TGTGCCTGGAGTATCAGCCAGGTGAATCAGCCCCAGCATTTT. Complete variable domain (other parts from reference TRBV30 and TRBJ1-5): SQTIHQWPATLVQPVGSPLSLECTVEGTSNPNLYWYRQAAGRGLQLLFYSVGIGQISSEVPQNLSASRPQDRQFILSSKKLLLSDSGFYLCAWSISQVNQPQHFGDGTRLSIL.